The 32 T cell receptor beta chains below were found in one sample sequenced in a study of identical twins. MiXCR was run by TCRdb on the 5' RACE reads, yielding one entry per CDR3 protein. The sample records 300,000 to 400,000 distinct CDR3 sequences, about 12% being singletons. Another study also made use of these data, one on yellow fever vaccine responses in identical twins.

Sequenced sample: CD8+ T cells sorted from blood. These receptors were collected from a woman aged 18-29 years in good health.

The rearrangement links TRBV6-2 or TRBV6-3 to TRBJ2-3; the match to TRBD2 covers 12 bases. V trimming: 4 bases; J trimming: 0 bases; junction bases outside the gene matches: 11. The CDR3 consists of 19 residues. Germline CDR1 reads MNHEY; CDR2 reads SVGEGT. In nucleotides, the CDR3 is TGTGCCAGCAGTTTCCTTATGACTAGCGGGGGCTCTAGCACAGATACGCAGTATTTT. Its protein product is CASSFLMTSGGSSTDTQYF.

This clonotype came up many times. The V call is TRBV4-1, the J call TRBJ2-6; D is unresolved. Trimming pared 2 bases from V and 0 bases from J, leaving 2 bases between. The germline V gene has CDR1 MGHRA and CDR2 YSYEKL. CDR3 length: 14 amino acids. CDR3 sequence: CASSQNSGANVLTF. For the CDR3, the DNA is TGCGCCAGCAGCCAAAACTCTGGGGCCAACGTCCTGACTTTC.

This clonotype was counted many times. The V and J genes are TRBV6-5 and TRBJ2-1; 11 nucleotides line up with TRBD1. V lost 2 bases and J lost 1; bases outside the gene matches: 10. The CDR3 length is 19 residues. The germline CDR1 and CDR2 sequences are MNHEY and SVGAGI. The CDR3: CASSYLGQGANRSYNEQFF. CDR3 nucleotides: TGTGCCAGCAGTTACCTCGGACAGGGGGCGAATCGGTCCTACAATGAGCAGTTCTTC.

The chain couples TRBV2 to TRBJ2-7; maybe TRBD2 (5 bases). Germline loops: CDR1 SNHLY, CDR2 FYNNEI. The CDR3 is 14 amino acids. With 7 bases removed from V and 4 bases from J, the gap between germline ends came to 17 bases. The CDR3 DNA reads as TGTGCCAGCATGACGGGGAGAATTTCGTACGAGCAGTACTTC. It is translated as CASMTGRISYEQYF.

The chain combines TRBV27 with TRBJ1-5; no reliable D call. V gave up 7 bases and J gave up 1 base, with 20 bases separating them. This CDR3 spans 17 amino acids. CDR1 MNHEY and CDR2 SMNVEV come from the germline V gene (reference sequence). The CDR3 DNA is TGTGCCAGCATCTCCCGAGGGTTTGGGCGGAGCAATCAGCCCCAGCATTTT. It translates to CASISRGFGRSNQPQHF.

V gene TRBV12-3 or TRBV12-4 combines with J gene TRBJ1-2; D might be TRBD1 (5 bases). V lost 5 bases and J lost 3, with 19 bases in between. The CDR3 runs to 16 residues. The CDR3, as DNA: TGTGCCAGCAGTCTCCCTGAGGGGAGGGATGACTATGGCTACACCTTC. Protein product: CASSLPEGRDDYGYTF.

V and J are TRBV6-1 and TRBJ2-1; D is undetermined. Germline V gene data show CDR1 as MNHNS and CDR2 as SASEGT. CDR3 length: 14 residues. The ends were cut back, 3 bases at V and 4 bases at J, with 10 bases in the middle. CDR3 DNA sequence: TGTGCCAGCAGTGACGGCCCGGATTACAATGAGCAGTTCTTC. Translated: CASSDGPDYNEQFF.

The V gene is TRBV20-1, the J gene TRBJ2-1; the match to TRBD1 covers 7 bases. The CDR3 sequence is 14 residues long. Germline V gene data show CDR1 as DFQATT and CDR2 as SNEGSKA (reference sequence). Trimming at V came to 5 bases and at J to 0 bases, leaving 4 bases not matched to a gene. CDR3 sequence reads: CSAARQGSYNEQFF. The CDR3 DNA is TGCAGTGCTGCACGACAGGGCTCCTACAATGAGCAGTTCTTC.

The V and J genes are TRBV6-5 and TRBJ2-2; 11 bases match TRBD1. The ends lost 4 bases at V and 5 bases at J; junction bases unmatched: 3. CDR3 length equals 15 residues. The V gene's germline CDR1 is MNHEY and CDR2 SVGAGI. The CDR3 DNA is TGTGCCAGCAGTTGGACAGGGGGCTTGACCGGGGAGCTGTTTTTT. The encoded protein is CASSWTGGLTGELFF.

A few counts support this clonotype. The CDR3 DNA reads TGTGCTAGTGGTTCCCCGAGGGTAGCGGGAGGGGATGAGCAGTTCTTC. Translation gives CASGSPRVAGGDEQFF. This chain joins TRBV12-5 and TRBJ2-1, with 11 bases lining up with TRBD2. The germline V gene has CDR1 LGHNT and CDR2 FRNRAP. V was clipped by 4 bases and J by 8 bases; unmatched bases: 10. The CDR3 is made up of 16 amino acids.

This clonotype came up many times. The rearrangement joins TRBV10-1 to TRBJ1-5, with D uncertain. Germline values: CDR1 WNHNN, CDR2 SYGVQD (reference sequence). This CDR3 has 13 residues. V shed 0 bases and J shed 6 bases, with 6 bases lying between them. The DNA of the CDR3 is TGCGCCAGCAGTGAGTCGATGGGTCAGCCCCAGCATTTT. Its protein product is CASSESMGQPQHF.

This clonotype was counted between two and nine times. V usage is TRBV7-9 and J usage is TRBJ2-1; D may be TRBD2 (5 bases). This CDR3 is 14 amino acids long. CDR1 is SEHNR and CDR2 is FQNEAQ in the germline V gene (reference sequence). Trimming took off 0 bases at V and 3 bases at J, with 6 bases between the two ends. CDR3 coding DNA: TGTGCCAGCAGCTTAGCTGAGGGCTACAATGAGCAGTTCTTC. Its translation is CASSLAEGYNEQFF.

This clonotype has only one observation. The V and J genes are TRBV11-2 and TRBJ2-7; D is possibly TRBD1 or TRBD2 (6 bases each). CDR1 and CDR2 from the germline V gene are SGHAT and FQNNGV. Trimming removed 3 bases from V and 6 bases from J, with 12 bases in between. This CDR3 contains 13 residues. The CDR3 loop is CASSLNKGGEQYF. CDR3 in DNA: TGTGCCAGCAGCTTGAACAAGGGGGGCGAGCAGTACTTC.

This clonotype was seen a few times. For the CDR3, the DNA is TGTGCCAGCAGCTTGGAGGGACTAGGGACGGATGAGCAGTTCTTC. Its translation is CASSLEGLGTDEQFF. The J gene is TRBJ2-1, the V gene TRBV5-5, with 8 bases matching TRBD2. Germline V gives CDR1 SGHKS, CDR2 YYEKEE (reference sequence). The junction had 7 bases not matched to a gene; V was cut back by 0 bases and J by 8 bases. The CDR3 sequence is 15 residues long.

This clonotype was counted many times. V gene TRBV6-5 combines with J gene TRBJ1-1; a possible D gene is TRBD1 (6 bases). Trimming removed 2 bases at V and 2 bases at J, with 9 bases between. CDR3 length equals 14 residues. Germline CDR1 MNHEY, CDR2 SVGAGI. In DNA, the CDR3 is TGTGCCAGCAGTTACGGCAGGGGAAACACTGAAGCTTTCTTT. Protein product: CASSYGRGNTEAFF.

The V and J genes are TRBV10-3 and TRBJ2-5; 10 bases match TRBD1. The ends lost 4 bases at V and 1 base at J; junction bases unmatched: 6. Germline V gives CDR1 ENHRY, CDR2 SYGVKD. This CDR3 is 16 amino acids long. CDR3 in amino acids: CAISAGTGAVQETQYF. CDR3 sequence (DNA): TGTGCCATCAGTGCCGGGACAGGGGCCGTCCAAGAGACCCAGTACTTC.

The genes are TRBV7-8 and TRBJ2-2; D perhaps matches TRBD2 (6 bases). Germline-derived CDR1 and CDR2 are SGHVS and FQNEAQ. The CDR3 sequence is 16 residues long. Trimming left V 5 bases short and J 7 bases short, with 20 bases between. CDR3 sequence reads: CASSVGTSKSIGELFF. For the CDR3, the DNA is TGTGCCAGCAGCGTCGGAACTAGCAAATCAATCGGGGAGCTGTTTTTT.

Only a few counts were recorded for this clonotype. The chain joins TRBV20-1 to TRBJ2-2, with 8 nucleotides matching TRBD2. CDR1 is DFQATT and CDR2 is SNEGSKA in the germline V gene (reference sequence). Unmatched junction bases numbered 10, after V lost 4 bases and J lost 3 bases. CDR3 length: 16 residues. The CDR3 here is CSATSRGGGDTGELFF. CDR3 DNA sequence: TGCAGTGCTACCTCCCGGGGGGGAGGGGACACCGGGGAGCTGTTTTTT.

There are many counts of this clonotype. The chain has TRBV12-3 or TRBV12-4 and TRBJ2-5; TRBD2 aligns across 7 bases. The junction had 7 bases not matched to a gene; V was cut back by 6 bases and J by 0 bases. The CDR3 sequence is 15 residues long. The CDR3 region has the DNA TGTGCCAGCAGCCCTTCCCTAGCGGACCAAGAGACCCAGTACTTC. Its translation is CASSPSLADQETQYF.

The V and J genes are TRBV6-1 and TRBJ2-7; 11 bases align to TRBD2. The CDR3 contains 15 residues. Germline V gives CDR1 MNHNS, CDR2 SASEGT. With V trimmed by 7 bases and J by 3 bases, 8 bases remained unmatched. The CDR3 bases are TGTGCCAGCATCTCCGGGACTAGCGGAATCTACGAGCAGTACTTC. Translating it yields CASISGTSGIYEQYF.

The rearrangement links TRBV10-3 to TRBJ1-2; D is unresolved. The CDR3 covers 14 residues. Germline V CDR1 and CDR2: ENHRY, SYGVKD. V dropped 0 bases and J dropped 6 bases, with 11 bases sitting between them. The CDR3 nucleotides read TGTGCCATCAGTGAGTCGCGGGATGACGATGGCTACACCTTC. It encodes CAISESRDDDGYTF.

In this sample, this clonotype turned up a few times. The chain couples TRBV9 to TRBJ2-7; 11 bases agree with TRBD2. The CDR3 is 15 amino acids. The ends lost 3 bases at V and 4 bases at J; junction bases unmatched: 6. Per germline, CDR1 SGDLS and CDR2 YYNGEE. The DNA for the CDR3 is TGTGCCAGCAGCGGGCCTAGCGGGAGGTGGTACGAGCAGTACTTC. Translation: CASSGPSGRWYEQYF.

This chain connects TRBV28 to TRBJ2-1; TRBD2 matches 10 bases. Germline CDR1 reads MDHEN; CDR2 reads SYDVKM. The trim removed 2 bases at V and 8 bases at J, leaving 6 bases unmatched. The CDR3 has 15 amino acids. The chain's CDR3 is CASSLEREGRDEQFF. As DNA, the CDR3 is TGTGCCAGCAGTTTAGAGCGGGAGGGCCGGGATGAGCAGTTCTTC.

Here the CDR3 reads CASSIGQGAYEQYV. The CDR3 coding sequence is TGTGCCAGCAGCATTGGACAGGGAGCCTACGAGCAGTACGTC. The rearrangement joins TRBV7-6 to TRBJ2-7; TRBD1 matches at 8 bases. The CDR3 has 14 residues. Trimming took 5 bases from V and 2 from J; bases not matched to a gene: 5. Germline V gene data show CDR1 as SGHVS and CDR2 as FNYEAQ.

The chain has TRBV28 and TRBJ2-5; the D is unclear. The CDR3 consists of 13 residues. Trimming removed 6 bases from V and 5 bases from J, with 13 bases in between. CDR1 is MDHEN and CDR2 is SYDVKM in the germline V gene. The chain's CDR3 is CASRNANGETQYF. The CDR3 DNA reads TGTGCCAGCAGAAACGCCAACGGGGAGACCCAGTACTTC.

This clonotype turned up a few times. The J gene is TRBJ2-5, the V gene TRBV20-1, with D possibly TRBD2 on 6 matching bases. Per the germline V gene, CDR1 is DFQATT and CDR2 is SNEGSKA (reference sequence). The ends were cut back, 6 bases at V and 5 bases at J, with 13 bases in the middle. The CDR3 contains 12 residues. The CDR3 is CSAHDGGETQYF. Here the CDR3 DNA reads TGCAGTGCGCACGACGGGGGTGAGACCCAGTACTTC.

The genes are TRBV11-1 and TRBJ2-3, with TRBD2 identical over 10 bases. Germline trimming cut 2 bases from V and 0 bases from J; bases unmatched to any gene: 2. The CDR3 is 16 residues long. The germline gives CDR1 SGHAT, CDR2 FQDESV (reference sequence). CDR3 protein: CASSLSGLASTDTQYF. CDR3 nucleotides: TGTGCCAGCAGCTTATCGGGACTAGCGAGCACAGATACGCAGTATTTT.

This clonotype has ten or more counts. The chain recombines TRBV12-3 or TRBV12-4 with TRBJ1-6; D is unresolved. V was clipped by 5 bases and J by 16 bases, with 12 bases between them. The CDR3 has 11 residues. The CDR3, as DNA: TGTGCCAGCAGTCCGGGCAGCTTTCTCCACTTT. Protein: CASSPGSFLHF.

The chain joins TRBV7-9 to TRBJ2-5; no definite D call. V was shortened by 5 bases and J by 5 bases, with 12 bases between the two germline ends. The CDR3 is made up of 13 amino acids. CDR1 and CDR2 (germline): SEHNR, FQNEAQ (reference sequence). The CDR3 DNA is TGTGCCAGCAGCCTCATCCCTCGGGAGACCCAGTACTTC. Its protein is CASSLIPRETQYF. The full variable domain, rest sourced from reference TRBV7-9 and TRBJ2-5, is DTGVSQNPRHKITKRGQNVTFRCDPISEHNRLYWYRQTLGQGPEFLTYFQNEAQLEKSRLLSDRFSAERPKGSFSTLEIQRTEQGDSAMYLCASSLIPRETQYFGPGTRLLVL.

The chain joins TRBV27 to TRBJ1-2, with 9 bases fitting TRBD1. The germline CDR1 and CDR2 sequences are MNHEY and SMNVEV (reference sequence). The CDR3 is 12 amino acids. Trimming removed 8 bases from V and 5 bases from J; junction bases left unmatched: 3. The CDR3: CASRQGGYGYTF. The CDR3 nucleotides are TGTGCCAGCCGACAGGGGGGTTATGGCTACACCTTC.

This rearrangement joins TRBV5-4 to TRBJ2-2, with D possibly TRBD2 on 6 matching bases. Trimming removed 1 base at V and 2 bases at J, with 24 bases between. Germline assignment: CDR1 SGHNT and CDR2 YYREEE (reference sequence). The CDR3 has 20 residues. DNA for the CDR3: TGTGCCAGCAGCTTGACCGGGACCACTGCGGGAAAAATAAACACCGGGGAGCTGTTTTTT. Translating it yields CASSLTGTTAGKINTGELFF.

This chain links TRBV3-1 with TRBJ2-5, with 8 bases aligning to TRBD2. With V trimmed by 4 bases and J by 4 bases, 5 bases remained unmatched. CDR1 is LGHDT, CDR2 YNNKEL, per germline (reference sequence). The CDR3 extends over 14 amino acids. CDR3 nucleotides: TGTGCCAGCAGCCTCGGGAGGGCCGGAGAGACCCAGTACTTC. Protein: CASSLGRAGETQYF.